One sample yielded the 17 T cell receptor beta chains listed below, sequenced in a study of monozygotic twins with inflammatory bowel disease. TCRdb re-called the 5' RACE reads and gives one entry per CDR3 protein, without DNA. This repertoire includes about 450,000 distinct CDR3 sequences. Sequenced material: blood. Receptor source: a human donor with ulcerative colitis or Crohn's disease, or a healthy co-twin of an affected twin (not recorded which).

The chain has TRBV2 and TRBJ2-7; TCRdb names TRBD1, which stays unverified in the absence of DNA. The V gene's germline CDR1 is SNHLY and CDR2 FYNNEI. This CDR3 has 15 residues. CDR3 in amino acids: CASSEGGTVSYEQYF.

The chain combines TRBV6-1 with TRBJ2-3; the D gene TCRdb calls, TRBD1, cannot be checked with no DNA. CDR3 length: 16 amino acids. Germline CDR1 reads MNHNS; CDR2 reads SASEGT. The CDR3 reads CACSEASGGDTDTQYF.

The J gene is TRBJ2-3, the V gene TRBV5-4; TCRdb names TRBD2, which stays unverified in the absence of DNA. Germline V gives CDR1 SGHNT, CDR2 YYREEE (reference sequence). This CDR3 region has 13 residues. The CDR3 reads CASRSGSTDTQYF.

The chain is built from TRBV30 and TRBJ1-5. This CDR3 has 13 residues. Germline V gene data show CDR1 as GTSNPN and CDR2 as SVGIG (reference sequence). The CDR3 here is CAWSSASRQPQHF.

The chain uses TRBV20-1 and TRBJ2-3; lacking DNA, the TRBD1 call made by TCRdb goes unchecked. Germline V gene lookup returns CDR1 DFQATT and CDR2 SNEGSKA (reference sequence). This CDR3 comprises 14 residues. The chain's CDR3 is CSARKGVTTDTQYF.

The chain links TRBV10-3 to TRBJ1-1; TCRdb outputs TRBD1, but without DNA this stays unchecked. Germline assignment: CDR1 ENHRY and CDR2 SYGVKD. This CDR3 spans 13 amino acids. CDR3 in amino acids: CAISGGRQGQAFF.

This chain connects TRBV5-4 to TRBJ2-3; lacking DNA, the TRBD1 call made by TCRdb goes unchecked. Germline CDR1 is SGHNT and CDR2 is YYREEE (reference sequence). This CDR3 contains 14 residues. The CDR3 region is CASSLEGFTDTQYF.

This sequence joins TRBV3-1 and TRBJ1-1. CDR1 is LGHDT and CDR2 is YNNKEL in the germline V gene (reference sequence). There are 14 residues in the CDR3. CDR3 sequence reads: CASSPDSGSTEAFF.

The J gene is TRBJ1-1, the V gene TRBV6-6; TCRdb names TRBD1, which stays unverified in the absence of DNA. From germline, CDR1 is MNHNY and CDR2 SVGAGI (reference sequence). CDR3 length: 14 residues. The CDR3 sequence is CASSYAGGGTEAFF.

CDR3 sequence: CASSLAGPRAKAFF. V usage is TRBV7-8 and J usage is TRBJ1-1. The germline CDR1 and CDR2 sequences are SGHVS and FQNEAQ. CDR3 length equals 14 residues.

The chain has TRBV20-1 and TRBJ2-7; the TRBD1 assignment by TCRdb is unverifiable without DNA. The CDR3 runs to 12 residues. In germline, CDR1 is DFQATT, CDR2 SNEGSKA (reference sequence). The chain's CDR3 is CSARPRDHEQYF.

The CDR3 spells CSARDYREGSNEQFF. The chain carries TRBV20-1 and TRBJ2-1; TCRdb outputs TRBD1, but without DNA this stays unchecked. This CDR3 spans 15 amino acids. The germline gives CDR1 DFQATT, CDR2 SNEGSKA (reference sequence).

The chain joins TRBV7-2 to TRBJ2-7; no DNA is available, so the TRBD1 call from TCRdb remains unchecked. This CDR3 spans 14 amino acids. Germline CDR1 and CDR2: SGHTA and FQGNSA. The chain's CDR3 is CASSSQGSSYEQYF.

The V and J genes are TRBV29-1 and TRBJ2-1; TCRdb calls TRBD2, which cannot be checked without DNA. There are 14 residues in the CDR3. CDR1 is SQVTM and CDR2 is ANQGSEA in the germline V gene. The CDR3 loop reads CSVGPSGTDNEQFF.

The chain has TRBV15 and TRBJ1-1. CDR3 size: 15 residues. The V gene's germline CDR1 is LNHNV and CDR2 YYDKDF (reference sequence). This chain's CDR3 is CATSRERGLEIEAFF. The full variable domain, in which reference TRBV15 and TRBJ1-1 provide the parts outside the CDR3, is DAMVIQNPRYQVTQFGKPVTLSCSQTLNHNVMYWYQQKSSQAPKLLFHYYDKDFNNEADTPDNFQSRRPNTSFCFLDIRSPGLGDTAMYLCATSRERGLEIEAFFGQGTRLTVV.

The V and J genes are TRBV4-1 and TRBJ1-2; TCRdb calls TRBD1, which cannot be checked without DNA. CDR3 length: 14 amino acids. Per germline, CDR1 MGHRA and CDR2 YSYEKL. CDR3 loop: CASSPPDRGHGYTF.

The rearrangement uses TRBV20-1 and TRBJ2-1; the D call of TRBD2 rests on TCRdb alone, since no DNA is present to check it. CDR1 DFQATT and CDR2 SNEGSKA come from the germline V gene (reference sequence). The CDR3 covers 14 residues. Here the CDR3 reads CSAISGINYNEQFF.